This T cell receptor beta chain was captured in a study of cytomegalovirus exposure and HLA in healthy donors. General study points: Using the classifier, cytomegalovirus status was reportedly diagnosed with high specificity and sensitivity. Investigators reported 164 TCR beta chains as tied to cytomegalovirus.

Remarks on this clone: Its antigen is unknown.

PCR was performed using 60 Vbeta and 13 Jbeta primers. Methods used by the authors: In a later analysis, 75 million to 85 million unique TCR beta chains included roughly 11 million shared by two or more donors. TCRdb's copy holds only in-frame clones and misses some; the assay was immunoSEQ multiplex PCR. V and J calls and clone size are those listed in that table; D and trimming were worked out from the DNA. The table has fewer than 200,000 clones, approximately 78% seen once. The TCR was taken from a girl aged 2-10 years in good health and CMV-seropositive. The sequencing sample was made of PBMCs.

CDR3 sequence: CASSQRGLYEQFF. CDR3 DNA: TGCGCCAGCAGCCAGAGGGGACTTTATGAGCAGTTCTTC. The chain combines TRBV5-1 with TRBJ2-1, with D possibly TRBD2 on 6 matching bases. CDR3 length equals 13 residues. Germline values: CDR1 SGHRS, CDR2 YFSETQ. The ends were cut back, 4 bases at V and 8 bases at J, with 13 bases in the middle.